The sequence of this TCR beta chain was determined in a study of CD8+ T cells in alopecia areata. Reverse transcribed after extraction, RNA yielded cDNA as the sequencing template. Only in-frame clones appear in the TCRdb table, and some are missing; sequencing was by immunoSEQ multiplex PCR. Of under 250,000 clones in the sample, 50% to 70% were seen once. This TCR was recovered from a human donor with alopecia areata. Specimen: CD4+ T cells sorted from blood, collected at week 0.

The CDR3 DNA reads as TGTGCCAGCAGTGATTCGGGACAGGTACATGGCTACACCTTC. Translation gives CASSDSGQVHGYTF. The chain is built from TRBV6-1 and TRBJ1-2; 8 nucleotides align to TRBD1. Trimming at V came to 3 bases and at J to 6 bases, leaving 6 bases not matched to a gene. The germline V gene has CDR1 MNHNS and CDR2 SASEGT. The CDR3 length is 14 residues.